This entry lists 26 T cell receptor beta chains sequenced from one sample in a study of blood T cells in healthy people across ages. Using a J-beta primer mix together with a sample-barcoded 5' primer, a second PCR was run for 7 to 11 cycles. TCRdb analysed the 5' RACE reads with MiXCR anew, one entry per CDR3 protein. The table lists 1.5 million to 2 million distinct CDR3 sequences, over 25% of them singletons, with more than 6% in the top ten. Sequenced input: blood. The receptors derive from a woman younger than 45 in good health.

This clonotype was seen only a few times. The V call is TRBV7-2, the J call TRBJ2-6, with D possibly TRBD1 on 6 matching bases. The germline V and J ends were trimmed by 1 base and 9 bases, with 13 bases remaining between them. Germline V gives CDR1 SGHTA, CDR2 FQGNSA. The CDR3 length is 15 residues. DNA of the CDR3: TGTGCCAGCAGCTTAGACAGGGCTAAGCGCAACGTCCTGACTTTC. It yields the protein CASSLDRAKRNVLTF.

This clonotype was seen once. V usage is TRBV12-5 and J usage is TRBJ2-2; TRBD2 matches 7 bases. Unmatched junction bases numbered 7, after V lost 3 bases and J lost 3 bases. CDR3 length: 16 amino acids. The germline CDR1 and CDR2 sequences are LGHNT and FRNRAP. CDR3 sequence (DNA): TGTGCTAGTGGTTTTTGGAGCGGGGCCGACACCGGGGAGCTGTTTTTT. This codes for CASGFWSGADTGELFF.

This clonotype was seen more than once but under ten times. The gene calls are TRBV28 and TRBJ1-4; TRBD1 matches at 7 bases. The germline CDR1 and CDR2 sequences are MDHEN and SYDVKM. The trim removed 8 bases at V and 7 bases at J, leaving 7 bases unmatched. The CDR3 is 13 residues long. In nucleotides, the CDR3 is TGTGCCAGCGAGGGACAGCTACGTGAAAAACTGTTTTTT. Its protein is CASEGQLREKLFF.

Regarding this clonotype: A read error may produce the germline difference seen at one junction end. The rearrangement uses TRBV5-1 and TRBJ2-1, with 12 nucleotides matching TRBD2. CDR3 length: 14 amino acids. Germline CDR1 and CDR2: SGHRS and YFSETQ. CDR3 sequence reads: CASTLTSGGGKQFF. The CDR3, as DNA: TGCGCCAGCACCTTGACTAGCGGGGGTGGGAAGCAGTTCTTC.

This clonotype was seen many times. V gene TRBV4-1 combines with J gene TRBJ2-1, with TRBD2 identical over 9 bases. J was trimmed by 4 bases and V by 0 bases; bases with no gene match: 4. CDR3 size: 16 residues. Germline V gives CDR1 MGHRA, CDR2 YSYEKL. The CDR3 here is CASSQESSGDYNEQFF. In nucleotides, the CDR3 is TGCGCCAGCAGCCAAGAGTCTAGCGGGGATTACAATGAGCAGTTCTTC.

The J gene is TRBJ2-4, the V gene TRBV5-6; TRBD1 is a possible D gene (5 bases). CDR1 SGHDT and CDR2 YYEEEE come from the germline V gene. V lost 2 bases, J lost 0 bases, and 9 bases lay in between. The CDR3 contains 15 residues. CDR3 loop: CASSLGAVAKNIQYF. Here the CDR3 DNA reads TGTGCCAGCAGCTTAGGGGCGGTAGCCAAAAACATTCAGTACTTC.

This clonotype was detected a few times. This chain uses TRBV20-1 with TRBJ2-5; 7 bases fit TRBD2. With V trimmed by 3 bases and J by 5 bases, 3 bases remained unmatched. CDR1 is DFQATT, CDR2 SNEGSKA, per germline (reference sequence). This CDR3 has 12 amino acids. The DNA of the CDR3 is TGCAGTGCTAGGCGGGGGTTGGAGACCCAGTACTTC. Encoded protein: CSARRGLETQYF.

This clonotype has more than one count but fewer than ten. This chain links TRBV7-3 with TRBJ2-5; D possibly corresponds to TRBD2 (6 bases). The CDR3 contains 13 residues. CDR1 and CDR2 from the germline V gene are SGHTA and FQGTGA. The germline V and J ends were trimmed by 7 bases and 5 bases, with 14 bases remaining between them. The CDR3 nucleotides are TGTGCCAGCATGGCGGGGCCTGAGGAGACCCAGTACTTC. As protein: CASMAGPEETQYF.

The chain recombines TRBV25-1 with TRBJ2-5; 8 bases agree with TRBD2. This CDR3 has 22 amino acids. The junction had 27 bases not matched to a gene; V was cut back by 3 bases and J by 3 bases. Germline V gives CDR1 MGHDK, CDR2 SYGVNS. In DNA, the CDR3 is TGTGCCAGCAGTGAGCACCTAATTGGTTCCTGGCCCTCACCGGGGGGGGAAGAGACCCAGTACTTC. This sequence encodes CASSEHLIGSWPSPGGEETQYF.

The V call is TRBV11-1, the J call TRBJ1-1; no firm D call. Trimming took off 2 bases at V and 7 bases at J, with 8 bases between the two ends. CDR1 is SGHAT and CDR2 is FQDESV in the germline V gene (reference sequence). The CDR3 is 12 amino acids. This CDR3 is CASSLIPGEAFF. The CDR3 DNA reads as TGTGCCAGCAGCTTAATCCCCGGTGAAGCTTTCTTT.

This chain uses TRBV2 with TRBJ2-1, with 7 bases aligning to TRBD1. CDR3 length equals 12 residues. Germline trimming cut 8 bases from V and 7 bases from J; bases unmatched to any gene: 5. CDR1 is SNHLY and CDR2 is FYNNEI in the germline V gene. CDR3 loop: CASSGQVNEQFF. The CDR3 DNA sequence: TGTGCCAGCTCCGGACAGGTGAATGAGCAGTTCTTC.

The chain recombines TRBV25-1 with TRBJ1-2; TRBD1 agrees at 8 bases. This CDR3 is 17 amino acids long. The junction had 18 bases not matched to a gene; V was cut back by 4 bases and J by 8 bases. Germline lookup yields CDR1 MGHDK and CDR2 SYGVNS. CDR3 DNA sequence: TGTGCCAGCAGTGCCCCCAGGGGGCGCGGTGAGGTGAGGGGCTACACCTTC. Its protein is CASSAPRGRGEVRGYTF.

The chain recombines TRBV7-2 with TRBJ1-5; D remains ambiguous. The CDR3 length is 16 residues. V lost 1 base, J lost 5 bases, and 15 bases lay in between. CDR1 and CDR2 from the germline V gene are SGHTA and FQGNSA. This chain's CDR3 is CASSLGPGGFDQPQHF. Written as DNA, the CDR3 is TGTGCCAGCAGCTTAGGACCGGGTGGGTTCGATCAGCCCCAGCATTTT. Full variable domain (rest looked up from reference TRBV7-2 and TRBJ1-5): GAGVSQSPSNKVTEKGKDVELRCDPISGHTALYWYRQSLGQGLEFLIYFQGNSAPDKSGLPSDRFSAERTGGSVSTLTIQRTQQEDSAVYLCASSLGPGGFDQPQHFGDGTRLSIL.

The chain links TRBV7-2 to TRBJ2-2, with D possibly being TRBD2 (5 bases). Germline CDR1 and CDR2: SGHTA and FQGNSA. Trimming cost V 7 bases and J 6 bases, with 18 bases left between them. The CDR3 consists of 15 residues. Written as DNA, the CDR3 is TGTGCCAGCACTACTCCGGGAATCTTGGCCGGGGAGCTGTTTTTT. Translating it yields CASTTPGILAGELFF.

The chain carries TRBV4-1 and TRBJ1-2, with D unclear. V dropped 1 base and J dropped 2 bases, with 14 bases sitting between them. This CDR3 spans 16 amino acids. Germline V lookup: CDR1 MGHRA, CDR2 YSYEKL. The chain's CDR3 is CASSQVVSPENYGYTF. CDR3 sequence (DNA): TGCGCCAGCAGCCAAGTTGTCTCGCCGGAGAACTATGGCTACACCTTC.

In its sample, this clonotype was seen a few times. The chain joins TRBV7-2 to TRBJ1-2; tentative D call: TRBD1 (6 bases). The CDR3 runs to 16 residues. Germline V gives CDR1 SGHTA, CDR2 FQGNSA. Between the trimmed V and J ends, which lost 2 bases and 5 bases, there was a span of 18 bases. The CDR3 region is CASSLPLGQFPYGYTF. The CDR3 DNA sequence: TGTGCCAGCAGCTTACCCCTCGGACAGTTCCCTTATGGCTACACCTTC.

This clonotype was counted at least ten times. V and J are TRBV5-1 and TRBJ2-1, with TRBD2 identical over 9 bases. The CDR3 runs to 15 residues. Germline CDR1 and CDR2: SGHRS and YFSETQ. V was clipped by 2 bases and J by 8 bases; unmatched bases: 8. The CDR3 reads CASSLSGGPSYEQFF. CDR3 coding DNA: TGCGCCAGCAGCTTAAGCGGGGGGCCCTCCTATGAGCAGTTCTTC. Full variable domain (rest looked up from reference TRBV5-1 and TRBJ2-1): KAGVTQTPRYLIKTRGQQVTLSCSPISGHRSVSWYQQTPGQGLQFLFEYFSETQRNKGNFPGRFSGRQFSNSRSEMNVSTLELGDSALYLCASSLSGGPSYEQFFGPGTRLTVL.

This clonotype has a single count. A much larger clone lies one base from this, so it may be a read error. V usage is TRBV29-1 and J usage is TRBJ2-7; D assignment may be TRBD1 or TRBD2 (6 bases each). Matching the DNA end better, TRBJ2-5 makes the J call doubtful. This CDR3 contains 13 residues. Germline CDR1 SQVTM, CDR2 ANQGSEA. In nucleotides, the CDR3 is TGCAGCGTTGATCCGGGGGCCAGGGGGACCCAGTACTTC. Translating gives CSVDPGARGTQYF.

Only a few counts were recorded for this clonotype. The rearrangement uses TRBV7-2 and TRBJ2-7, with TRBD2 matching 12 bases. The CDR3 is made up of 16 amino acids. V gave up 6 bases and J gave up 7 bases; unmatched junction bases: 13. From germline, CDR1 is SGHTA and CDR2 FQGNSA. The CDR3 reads CASSPPGLAGTSEQYF. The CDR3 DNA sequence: TGTGCCAGCAGTCCTCCGGGACTAGCGGGCACCTCTGAGCAGTACTTC.

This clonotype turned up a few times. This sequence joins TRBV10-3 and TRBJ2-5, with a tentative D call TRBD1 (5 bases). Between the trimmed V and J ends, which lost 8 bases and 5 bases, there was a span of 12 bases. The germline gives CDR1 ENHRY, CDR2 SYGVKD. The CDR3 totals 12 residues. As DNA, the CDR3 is TGTGCCATCTCGCAGGGCCCGGAGACCCAGTACTTC. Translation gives CAISQGPETQYF.

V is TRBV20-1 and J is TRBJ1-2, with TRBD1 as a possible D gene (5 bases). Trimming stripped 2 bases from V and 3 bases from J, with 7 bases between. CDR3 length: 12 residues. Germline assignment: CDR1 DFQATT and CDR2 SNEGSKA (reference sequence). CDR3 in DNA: TGCAGTGCTAGAAGAGGGGACTATGGCTACACCTTC. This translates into CSARRGDYGYTF.

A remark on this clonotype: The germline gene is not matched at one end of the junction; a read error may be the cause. The CDR3 nucleotides are TGCGCCGGCAGCCGAGATGGACAGGGCAATGGCTACACCTTC. Translation: CAGSRDGQGNGYTF. The V gene is TRBV4-3, the J gene TRBJ1-2, with 8 bases identical to TRBD1. Per germline, CDR1 LGHNA and CDR2 YSLEER. The CDR3 is 14 amino acids.

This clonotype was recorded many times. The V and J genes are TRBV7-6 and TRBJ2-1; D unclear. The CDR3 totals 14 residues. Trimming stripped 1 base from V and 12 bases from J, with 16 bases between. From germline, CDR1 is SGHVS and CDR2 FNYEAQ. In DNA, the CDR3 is TGTGCCAGCAGCTTAGGCAACAAGAGCCTTCGGCAGTTCTTC. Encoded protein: CASSLGNKSLRQFF.

This CDR3 reads CSGLTGQSTEAFF. The CDR3 nucleotides are TGCAGTGGCCTCACGGGGCAGAGCACTGAAGCTTTCTTT. The rearrangement joins TRBV20-1 to TRBJ1-1, with D possibly matching TRBD1 (5 bases). The length of the CDR3 is 13 residues. V lost 7 bases and J lost 4, with 16 bases in between. CDR1 DFQATT and CDR2 SNEGSKA come from the germline V gene (reference sequence).

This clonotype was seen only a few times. The CDR3 DNA follows: TGCGCCAGCAGCTTGGAGCAGACTAGCGGTTCTTCCTCCTACGAGCAGTACTTC. Translating gives CASSLEQTSGSSSYEQYF. The rearrangement links TRBV5-1 to TRBJ2-7; 9 bases are a match to TRBD2. This CDR3 is built from 18 residues. Germline assignment: CDR1 SGHRS and CDR2 YFSETQ. The V gene end was trimmed by 0 bases and the J gene end by 0 bases; junction bases not matched to a gene: 10.

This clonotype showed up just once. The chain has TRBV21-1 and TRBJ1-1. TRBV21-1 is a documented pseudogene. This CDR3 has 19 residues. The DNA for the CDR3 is TGTGCCAGCACCAAAGATGGCCGAACGGAACCTAAAAGGGACACTGAAGCTTTCTTT. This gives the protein CASTKDGRTEPKRDTEAFF.